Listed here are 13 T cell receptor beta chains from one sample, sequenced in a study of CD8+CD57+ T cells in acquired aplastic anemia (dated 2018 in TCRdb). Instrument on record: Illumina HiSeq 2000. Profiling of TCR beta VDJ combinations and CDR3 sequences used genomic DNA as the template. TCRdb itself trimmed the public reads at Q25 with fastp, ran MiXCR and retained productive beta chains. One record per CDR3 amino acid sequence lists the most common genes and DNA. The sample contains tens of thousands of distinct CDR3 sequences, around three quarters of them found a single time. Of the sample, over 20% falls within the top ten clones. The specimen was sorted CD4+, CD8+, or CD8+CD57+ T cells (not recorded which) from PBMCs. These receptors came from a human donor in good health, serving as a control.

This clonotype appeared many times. The CDR3 DNA sequence: TGTGCCAGCAGATCCCCCTCCGGCAGCCCCACTGAAGCTTTCTTT. Protein product: CASRSPSGSPTEAFF. This sequence joins TRBV6-2 or TRBV6-3 and TRBJ1-1, with D unresolved. This CDR3 region has 15 residues. Germline CDR1 and CDR2: MNHEY and SVGEGT. The germline V and J ends were trimmed by 6 bases and 4 bases, with 18 bases remaining between them.

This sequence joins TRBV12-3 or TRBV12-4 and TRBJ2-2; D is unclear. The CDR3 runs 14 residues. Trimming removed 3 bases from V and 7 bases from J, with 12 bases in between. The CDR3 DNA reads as TGTGCCAGCAGTTTTGGCCTAGTTGGCGGGGAGCTGTTTTTT. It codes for CASSFGLVGGELFF.

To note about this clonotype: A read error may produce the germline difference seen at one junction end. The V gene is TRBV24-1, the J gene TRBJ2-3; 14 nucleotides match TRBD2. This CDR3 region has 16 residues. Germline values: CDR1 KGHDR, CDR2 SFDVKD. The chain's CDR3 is CASSPSGLAGVGTQYF. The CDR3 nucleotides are TGTGCCAGCAGTCCTTCGGGACTAGCGGGAGTGGGTACGCAGTATTTT.

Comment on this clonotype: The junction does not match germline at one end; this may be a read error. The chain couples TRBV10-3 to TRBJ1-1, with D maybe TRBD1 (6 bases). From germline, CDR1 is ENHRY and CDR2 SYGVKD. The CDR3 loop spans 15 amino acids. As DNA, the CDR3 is TGTGCCAGCAGTGATCCCGGGGGCGCGAAGACTGAAGCTTTCTTT. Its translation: CASSDPGGAKTEAFF.

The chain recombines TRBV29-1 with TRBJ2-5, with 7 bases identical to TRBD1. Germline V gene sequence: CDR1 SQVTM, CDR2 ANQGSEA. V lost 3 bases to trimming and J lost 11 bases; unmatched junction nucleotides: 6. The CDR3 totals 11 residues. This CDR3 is CSVDFGTAQYF. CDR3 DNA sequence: TGCAGCGTTGATTTTGGGACAGCTCAGTACTTC.

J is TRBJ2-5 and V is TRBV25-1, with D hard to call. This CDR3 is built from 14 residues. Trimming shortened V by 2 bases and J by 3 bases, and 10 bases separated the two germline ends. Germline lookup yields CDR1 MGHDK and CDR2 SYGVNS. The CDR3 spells CASSEGAQEETQYF. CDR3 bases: TGTGCCAGCAGTGAAGGTGCTCAGGAAGAGACCCAGTACTTC.

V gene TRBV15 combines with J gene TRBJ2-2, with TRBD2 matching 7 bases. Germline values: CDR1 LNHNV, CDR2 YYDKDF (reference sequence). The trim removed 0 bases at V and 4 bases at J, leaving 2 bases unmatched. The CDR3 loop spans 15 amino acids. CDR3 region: CATSREGRGTGELFF. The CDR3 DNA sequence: TGTGCCACCAGCAGAGAGGGGAGGGGCACCGGGGAGCTGTTTTTT.

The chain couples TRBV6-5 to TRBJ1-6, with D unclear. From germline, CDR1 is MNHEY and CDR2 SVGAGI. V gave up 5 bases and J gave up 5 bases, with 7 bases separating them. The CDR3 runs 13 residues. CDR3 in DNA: TGTGCCAGCAGTCAATCGAATAATTCACCCCTCCACTTT. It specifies CASSQSNNSPLHF.

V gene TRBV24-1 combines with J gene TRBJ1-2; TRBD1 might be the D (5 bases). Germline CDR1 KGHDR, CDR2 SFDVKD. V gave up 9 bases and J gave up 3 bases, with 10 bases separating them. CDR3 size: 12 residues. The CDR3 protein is CATGSGDYGYTF. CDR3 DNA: TGTGCCACCGGTTCGGGGGACTATGGCTACACCTTC.

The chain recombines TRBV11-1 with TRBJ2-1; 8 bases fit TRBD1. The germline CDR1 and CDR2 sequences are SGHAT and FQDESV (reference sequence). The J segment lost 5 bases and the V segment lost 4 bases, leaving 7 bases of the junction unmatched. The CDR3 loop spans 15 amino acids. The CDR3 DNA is TGTGCCAGCAGCTCTTGGACAGGGAAACACAATGAGCAGTTCTTC. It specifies CASSSWTGKHNEQFF.

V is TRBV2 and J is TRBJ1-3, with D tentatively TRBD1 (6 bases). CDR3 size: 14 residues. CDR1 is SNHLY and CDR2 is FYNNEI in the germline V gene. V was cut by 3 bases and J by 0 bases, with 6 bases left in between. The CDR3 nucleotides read TGTGCCAGCAGTGAGGACAGCTCTGGAAACACCATATATTTT. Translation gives CASSEDSSGNTIYF.

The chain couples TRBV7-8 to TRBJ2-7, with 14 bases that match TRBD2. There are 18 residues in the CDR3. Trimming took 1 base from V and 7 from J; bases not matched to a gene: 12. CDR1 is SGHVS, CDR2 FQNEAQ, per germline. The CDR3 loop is CASSLGTSGGTRREEQYF. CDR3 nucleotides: TGTGCCAGCAGCTTAGGGACTAGCGGGGGGACGAGGAGGGAAGAGCAGTACTTC.

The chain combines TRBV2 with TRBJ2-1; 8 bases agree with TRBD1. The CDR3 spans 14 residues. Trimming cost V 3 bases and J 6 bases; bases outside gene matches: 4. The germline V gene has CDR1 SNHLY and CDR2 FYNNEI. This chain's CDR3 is CASSERDRSNEQFF. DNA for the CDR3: TGTGCCAGCAGTGAGAGGGACAGGAGCAATGAGCAGTTCTTC.